Reported below is one T cell receptor (beta chain). Its antigen is undetermined. The data were taken from a study of cytomegalovirus exposure and HLA in healthy donors. Study-level points and caveats: Analyzed later, most CMV-associated TCR beta chains appeared HLA-restricted.

This CDR3 is built from 15 residues. The V gene's germline CDR1 is MNHNS and CDR2 SASEGT. Trimming took 7 bases from V and 0 from J; bases not matched to a gene: 5. It was with 60 Vbeta and 13 Jbeta primers that the PCR ran. Generated by immunoSEQ multiplex PCR, the TCRdb table keeps only in-frame clones and is missing some. The sample has 90,000 to 120,000 clones; 60% to 85% are singletons. Sequencing used PBMCs. The rearrangement joins TRBV6-1 to TRBJ1-4; 7 nucleotides line up with TRBD1. The TCR was taken from a female donor in good health and CMV-seropositive. The CDR3 reads CASTDTGATNEKLFF. CDR3 DNA: TGTGCCAGCACTGACACAGGGGCAACTAATGAAAAACTGTTTTTT.